Listed here are 30 T cell receptor beta chains from one sample, sequenced in a study of blood T cells in healthy people across ages. It was with a sample-barcoded 5' primer and a J-beta primer mix that a second PCR of roughly 7 to 12 cycles was run. TCRdb recomputed calls from the 5' RACE reads with MiXCR, one row per CDR3 protein. The sample contains approximately 580,000 distinct CDR3 sequences, around 24% of which appear only once. The data also belong to a second study, concerning T cells of mothers and their children.

Sequenced sample: blood. The source of these receptors is a boy younger than 18 in good health.

This chain joins TRBV11-2 and TRBJ2-6; D is unresolved. The germline V gene has CDR1 SGHAT and CDR2 FQNNGV. V was shortened by 2 bases and J by 0 bases, with 8 bases between the two germline ends. The CDR3 is 16 residues long. The CDR3 bases are TGTGCCAGCAGCTTACCCTATCTCTCTGGGGCCAACGTCCTGACTTTC. Amino acid sequence: CASSLPYLSGANVLTF.

The genes are TRBV7-2 and TRBJ2-7; 9 bases align to TRBD1. The germline V gene encodes CDR1 SGHTA and CDR2 FQGNSA. The V and J ends lost 5 bases and 5 bases, in that order; junction bases with no gene match: 13. CDR3 size: 16 residues. The CDR3 is CASSPTGTGTGDEQYF. The CDR3 DNA sequence: TGTGCCAGCAGCCCAACCGGGACAGGGACTGGAGACGAGCAGTACTTC.

This clonotype was seen more than once but under ten times. The J gene is TRBJ2-7, the V gene TRBV20-1; D is perhaps TRBD1 (6 bases). The CDR3 is 14 amino acids. V was cut by 2 bases and J by 6 bases, with 17 bases left in between. CDR1 DFQATT and CDR2 SNEGSKA come from the germline V gene (reference sequence). CDR3 sequence reads: CSARSGGGVGEQYF. DNA for the CDR3: TGCAGTGCTAGATCCGGTGGGGGCGTTGGCGAGCAGTACTTC.

The chain is built from TRBV6-1 and TRBJ2-1, with TRBD2 matching 11 bases. The CDR3 spans 16 residues. Germline values: CDR1 MNHNS, CDR2 SASEGT. J lost 4 bases, V lost 4 bases, and 6 bases had no gene match. This CDR3 is CASSGRLAGRYNEQFF. The CDR3 DNA follows: TGTGCCAGCAGTGGCCGACTAGCGGGGAGATACAATGAGCAGTTCTTC.

The chain uses TRBV7-9 and TRBJ2-2, with D possibly matching TRBD2 (5 bases). The CDR3 runs 14 residues. The ends were cut back, 7 bases at V and 4 bases at J, with 13 bases in the middle. Germline V gives CDR1 SEHNR, CDR2 FQNEAQ (reference sequence). The CDR3 region is CASTPAGGTGELFF. As DNA, the CDR3 is TGTGCCAGCACCCCCGCGGGTGGCACCGGGGAGCTGTTTTTT.

The rearrangement uses TRBV27 and TRBJ1-1, with D maybe TRBD1 (5 bases). The CDR3 consists of 16 residues. V shed 3 bases and J shed 3 bases, with 17 bases lying between them. Germline CDR1 is MNHEY and CDR2 is SMNVEV (reference sequence). CDR3 loop: CASSFGRGLGDTEAFF. In DNA, the CDR3 is TGTGCCAGCAGTTTCGGTCGGGGCCTTGGCGACACTGAAGCTTTCTTT.

The chain links TRBV27 to TRBJ1-2; 8 bases match TRBD1. Per germline, CDR1 MNHEY and CDR2 SMNVEV (reference sequence). The CDR3 runs 14 residues. J gave up 7 bases and V 5 bases, and 9 bases lay outside the gene matches. Here the CDR3 DNA reads TGTGCCAGCAGTCCGGGGACAGGCCGGGGTGGCTACACCTTC. Protein sequence: CASSPGTGRGGYTF.

This clonotype appeared once. J is TRBJ2-1 and V is TRBV9; 16 bases map to TRBD2. The CDR3 has 19 amino acids. Germline values: CDR1 SGDLS, CDR2 YYNGEE. V was clipped by 1 base and J by 1 base; unmatched bases: 5. CDR3 sequence: CASSVMGLAGGTSYNEQFF. DNA of the CDR3: TGTGCCAGCAGCGTAATGGGACTAGCGGGAGGGACTTCCTACAATGAGCAGTTCTTC.

The V and J genes are TRBV7-6 and TRBJ2-1; 8 bases map to TRBD2. This CDR3 spans 14 amino acids. V lost 10 bases, J lost 7 bases, and 12 bases stayed unmatched. In germline, CDR1 is SGHVS, CDR2 FNYEAQ. The CDR3 coding sequence is TGTGCCACCGGTAGCCTAGCGGGCAGGAATGAGCAGTTCTTC. Translation gives CATGSLAGRNEQFF.

This chain connects TRBV4-1 to TRBJ1-2; TRBD1 agrees at 12 bases. V lost 0 bases to trimming and J lost 5 bases; unmatched junction nucleotides: 10. Germline lookup yields CDR1 MGHRA and CDR2 YSYEKL. The CDR3 covers 18 residues. CDR3 loop: CASSQEGGTGGAWYGYTF. CDR3 DNA: TGCGCCAGCAGCCAAGAGGGAGGGACAGGGGGCGCTTGGTATGGCTACACCTTC.

This clonotype has ten or more counts. The J gene is TRBJ1-1, the V gene TRBV5-5; D is possibly TRBD1 (6 bases). Trimming pared 4 bases from V and 2 bases from J, leaving 24 bases between. CDR3 length equals 18 residues. Germline V gives CDR1 SGHKS, CDR2 YYEKEE (reference sequence). CDR3 nucleotide sequence: TGTGCCAGCAGCCCGAACAGGGCTGGGAACCACGTTAACACTGAAGCTTTCTTT. This codes for CASSPNRAGNHVNTEAFF.

V usage is TRBV7-8 and J usage is TRBJ2-5; tentatively, D is TRBD2 (6 bases). Trimming took off 6 bases at V and 4 bases at J, with 15 bases between the two ends. The CDR3 is made up of 14 amino acids. From germline, CDR1 is SGHVS and CDR2 FQNEAQ. CDR3 coding DNA: TGTGCCAGCAGTTCCGGACTACTCGGAGAGACCCAGTACTTC. Protein: CASSSGLLGETQYF.

V usage is TRBV3-1 and J usage is TRBJ2-7; 8 bases are a match to TRBD2. Unmatched junction bases numbered 14, after V lost 4 bases and J lost 6 bases. This CDR3 region has 16 residues. Germline-derived CDR1 and CDR2 are LGHDT and YNNKEL (reference sequence). CDR3 coding DNA: TGTGCCAGCAGCCGAGTAGGAGCGGGGGTAGAGAGCGAGCAGTACTTC. It translates to CASSRVGAGVESEQYF.

The V gene is TRBV6-6, the J gene TRBJ2-7; 10 bases align to TRBD1. Trimming removed 5 bases from V and 4 bases from J; junction bases left unmatched: 8. Germline-derived CDR1 and CDR2 are MNHNY and SVGAGI (reference sequence). This CDR3 region has 15 residues. The CDR3 reads CASSTSTGGVYEQYF. The CDR3 DNA sequence: TGTGCCAGCAGTACCTCGACAGGGGGCGTTTACGAGCAGTACTTC.

This clonotype appeared a single time. The chain uses TRBV28 and TRBJ2-1; TRBD2 matches 7 bases. The trim removed 6 bases at V and 4 bases at J, leaving 12 bases unmatched. CDR3 size: 16 residues. From germline, CDR1 is MDHEN and CDR2 SYDVKM. The CDR3 loop reads CASSLTWGGNYNEQFF. For the CDR3, the DNA is TGTGCCAGCAGCCTGACCTGGGGGGGGAATTACAATGAGCAGTTCTTC.

This clonotype has only a few counts. The chain carries TRBV28 and TRBJ1-5; TRBD1 is a possible D gene (5 bases). CDR1 is MDHEN, CDR2 SYDVKM, per germline. The CDR3 runs to 14 residues. With 2 bases removed from V and 6 bases from J, the gap between germline ends came to 11 bases. Here the CDR3 DNA reads TGTGCCAGCAGTTTAAGGGACTGGGGTCAGCCCCAGCATTTT. Translation: CASSLRDWGQPQHF.

The chain recombines TRBV20-1 with TRBJ1-6; D possibly corresponds to TRBD1 (5 bases). Germline V gene data show CDR1 as DFQATT and CDR2 as SNEGSKA (reference sequence). The CDR3 consists of 15 residues. V lost 0 bases, J lost 10 bases, and 16 bases lay in between. CDR3 coding DNA: TGCAGTGCTAGAGATCCGGAAAGGGGAGGCTCACCCCTCCACTTT. Protein product: CSARDPERGGSPLHF.

The J gene is TRBJ2-1, the V gene TRBV6-6; possibly TRBD1 or TRBD2 for D (5 bases each). TRBJ2-7 explains the end of the DNA better; the J call may be wrong. The CDR3 is 14 residues long. CDR1 is MNHNY, CDR2 SVGAGI, per germline (reference sequence). DNA of the CDR3: TGTGCCAGCAGTTACTTGGGGGATTTCTACGAGCAGTACTTC. It specifies CASSYLGDFYEQYF.

The rearrangement uses TRBV11-2 and TRBJ1-2; a possible D gene is TRBD1 (6 bases). This CDR3 contains 16 residues. Trimming removed 2 bases from V and 5 bases from J, with 18 bases in between. Germline V lookup: CDR1 SGHAT, CDR2 FQNNGV. CDR3 region: CASSLYPGQREYGYTF. The CDR3 nucleotides are TGTGCCAGCAGCTTATACCCTGGACAGAGAGAATATGGCTACACCTTC.

This clonotype was seen only a few times. The rearrangement links TRBV6-2 or TRBV6-3 to TRBJ2-1; 7 bases line up with TRBD2. CDR1 and CDR2 (germline): MNHEY, SVGEGT. The CDR3 extends over 14 amino acids. Trimming at V came to 5 bases and at J to 8 bases, leaving 9 bases not matched to a gene. The CDR3 region is CASSTSEAGHEQFF. Written as DNA, the CDR3 is TGTGCCAGCAGTACTAGCGAGGCGGGGCATGAGCAGTTCTTC.

The V call is TRBV5-6, the J call TRBJ2-5, with TRBD2 matching over 13 bases. CDR3 length: 16 amino acids. Germline V gene sequence: CDR1 SGHDT, CDR2 YYEEEE. V dropped 4 bases and J dropped 6; count of bases not matched to a gene: 9. The CDR3: CASSLGLAGELKTQYF. In nucleotides, the CDR3 is TGTGCCAGCAGCCTAGGACTAGCGGGGGAGTTGAAGACCCAGTACTTC.

This clonotype came up a few times. The chain employs TRBV29-1 and TRBJ1-1; possible D gene TRBD1, 6 bases. This CDR3 has 14 residues. V was clipped by 4 bases and J by 0 bases, with 12 bases between them. Germline CDR1 SQVTM, CDR2 ANQGSEA. The CDR3 bases are TGCAGCGTTGTACGGACAGCTATGAACACTGAAGCTTTCTTT. Translated, it gives CSVVRTAMNTEAFF.

CDR3 DNA: TGCAGCGTTGAAGGTAAAGGGGGGGGCTCCTACAATGAGCAGTTCTTC. Translating gives CSVEGKGGGSYNEQFF. The chain uses TRBV29-1 and TRBJ2-1; tentatively, D is TRBD2 (7 bases). Looked up from germline, CDR1 is SQVTM and CDR2 is ANQGSEA. The CDR3 contains 16 residues. Trimming pared 1 base from V and 0 bases from J, leaving 13 bases between.

The V and J genes are TRBV19 and TRBJ2-1, with unresolved D. Trimming removed 5 bases at V and 0 bases at J, with 8 bases between. CDR3 length: 14 amino acids. Per the germline V gene, CDR1 is LNHDA and CDR2 is SQIVND (reference sequence). The CDR3 is CASSPVASYNEQFF. DNA of the CDR3: TGTGCCAGTAGTCCAGTAGCCTCCTACAATGAGCAGTTCTTC.

The rearrangement links TRBV15 to TRBJ1-4, with 9 bases matching TRBD1. There are 15 residues in the CDR3. J was trimmed by 8 bases and V by 1 base; bases with no gene match: 5. CDR1 is LNHNV, CDR2 YYDKDF, per germline (reference sequence). The CDR3 loop reads CATSRGTGEGEKLFF. The DNA for the CDR3 is TGTGCCACCAGCAGAGGGACAGGGGAAGGCGAAAAACTGTTTTTT.

The sample holds a few counts of this clonotype. The J gene is TRBJ1-2, the V gene TRBV27; D may be TRBD1 (6 bases). V gave up 2 bases and J gave up 0 bases, with 13 bases separating them. CDR1 is MNHEY, CDR2 SMNVEV, per germline (reference sequence). The CDR3 totals 16 residues. CDR3 nucleotide sequence: TGTGCCAGCAGTTTAAACAGGGCCGCTCCTAACTATGGCTACACCTTC. Translating gives CASSLNRAAPNYGYTF.

This clonotype was counted between two and nine times. The chain couples TRBV4-2 to TRBJ2-3; D possibly corresponds to TRBD2 (6 bases). Trimming cost V 2 bases and J 2 bases, with 11 bases left between them. Germline V gene sequence: CDR1 LGHNA, CDR2 YNFKEQ. CDR3 length: 15 residues. In nucleotides, the CDR3 is TGTGCCAGCAGCCAAACGACGGGACTCACAGATACGCAGTATTTT. It specifies CASSQTTGLTDTQYF.

The rearrangement joins TRBV6-4 to TRBJ2-4; D unresolved. Between the trimmed V and J ends, which lost 3 bases and 1 base, there was a span of 10 bases. This CDR3 contains 15 residues. Germline lookup yields CDR1 MRHNA and CDR2 SNTAGT. CDR3 DNA: TGTGCCAGCAGTGAAGACGGTGGGGCCAAAAACATTCAGTACTTC. This encodes CASSEDGGAKNIQYF.

This clonotype was picked up a small number of times. This chain connects TRBV4-3 to TRBJ2-5, with 14 nucleotides matching TRBD2. The tail of the sequence fits TRBJ2-1 better, so the J call may be wrong. The CDR3 covers 16 residues. Germline V gene sequence: CDR1 LGHNA, CDR2 YSLEER. In DNA, the CDR3 is TGCGCCAGCAGCCAAGTGACTAGCGGGGGGGCAATTGAGCAGTTCTTC. The encoded protein is CASSQVTSGGAIEQFF.

The chain has TRBV24-1 and TRBJ2-2, with D uncertain. Between the trimmed V and J ends, which lost 3 bases and 6 bases, there was a span of 4 bases. The CDR3 consists of 12 residues. Germline V gene lookup returns CDR1 KGHDR and CDR2 SFDVKD. Here the CDR3 reads CATSDTPGELFF. CDR3 bases: TGTGCCACCAGTGATACCCCCGGGGAGCTGTTTTTT.